The 9 T cell receptor beta chains below were found in one sample sequenced in a study of blood T cell repertoires in COVID-19. TCRdb's table, derived via immunoSEQ multiplex PCR, lists solely in-frame clones and lacks some. The data show roughly 14,000 clones, almost 95% seen once. The sample consisted of peripheral blood. These receptors were collected from a human donor with active COVID-19. The donor label of this sample is uncertain.

The J gene is TRBJ2-7, the V gene TRBV10-2; 8 nucleotides align to TRBD1. J lost 7 bases, V lost 0 bases, and 5 bases had no gene match. The germline CDR1 and CDR2 sequences are WSHSY and SAAADI. This CDR3 has 14 amino acids. CDR3 residues: CASSESTGAWEQYF. The CDR3 DNA sequence: TGCGCCAGCAGTGAGTCGACAGGGGCTTGGGAGCAGTACTTC.

The chain uses TRBV5-5 and TRBJ2-3; the D gene is possibly TRBD2 (6 bases). Per the germline V gene, CDR1 is SGHKS and CDR2 is YYEKEE (reference sequence). The CDR3 consists of 15 residues. V was shortened by 4 bases and J by 0 bases, with 12 bases between the two germline ends. CDR3 DNA sequence: TGTGCCAGCAGCCCCATAGCGGCTAGCACAGATACGCAGTATTTT. Protein product: CASSPIAASTDTQYF.

The chain combines TRBV6-2 or TRBV6-3 with TRBJ2-1, with D perhaps matching TRBD2 (6 bases). The CDR3 covers 16 residues. CDR1 MNHEY and CDR2 SVGEGT come from the germline V gene. V dropped 0 bases and J dropped 5 bases, with 14 bases sitting between them. The CDR3 nucleotides are TGTGCCAGCAGTTACTCCGGGGCGGGACTCGACAATGAGCAGTTCTTC. Protein: CASSYSGAGLDNEQFF.

This chain connects TRBV11-3 to TRBJ2-7; tentatively, D is TRBD2 (6 bases). In germline, CDR1 is SGHNT, CDR2 YENEEA. This CDR3 is 14 amino acids long. Between the trimmed V and J ends, which lost 2 bases and 3 bases, there was a span of 11 bases. The CDR3 sequence is CASSLLAGNYEQYF. The CDR3 bases are TGTGCCAGCAGCTTACTTGCGGGGAACTACGAGCAGTACTTC.

The chain has TRBV27 and TRBJ2-7, with 11 nucleotides matching TRBD2. V lost 5 bases to trimming and J lost 4 bases; unmatched junction nucleotides: 4. The CDR3 length is 14 residues. Germline CDR1 is MNHEY and CDR2 is SMNVEV (reference sequence). Here the CDR3 reads CASSALAGAYEQYF. The CDR3, as DNA: TGTGCCAGCAGTGCACTAGCGGGGGCTTACGAGCAGTACTTC.

The V gene is TRBV7-7, the J gene TRBJ2-5; maybe TRBD2 (5 bases). Trimming left V 5 bases short and J 10 bases short, with 11 bases between. The CDR3 extends over 11 amino acids. The V gene's germline CDR1 is SSHAT and CDR2 FNYEAQ (reference sequence). CDR3 coding DNA: TGTGCCAGCAGCCCGGGCCGGGACCAGTACTTC. Its protein product is CASSPGRDQYF. Full variable domain (outside the CDR3, taken from reference TRBV7-7 and TRBJ2-5): GAGVSQSPRYKVTKRGQDVTLRCDPISSHATLYWYQQALGQGPEFLTYFNYEAQPDKSGLPSDRFSAERPEGSISTLTIQRTEQRDSAMYRCASSPGRDQYFGPGTRLLVL.

The DNA of the CDR3 is TGTGCCAGTAGCTCTCCGGGACAGACCTACGAGCAGTACTTC. Translating gives CASSSPGQTYEQYF. The gene calls are TRBV19 and TRBJ2-7, with 7 bases fitting TRBD1. The germline V gene encodes CDR1 LNHDA and CDR2 SQIVND (reference sequence). V was clipped by 6 bases and J by 2 bases; unmatched bases: 7. The CDR3 has 14 amino acids.

This clone was seen only a few times. This chain connects TRBV27 to TRBJ1-5, with a possible D match to TRBD1 (6 bases). V lost 6 bases and J 0 bases, leaving 12 bases between the germline ends. The CDR3 loop spans 15 amino acids. Germline V gives CDR1 MNHEY, CDR2 SMNVEV (reference sequence). The DNA of the CDR3 is TGTGCCAGCAGAGACAGGCATTATAGCAATCAGCCCCAGCATTTT. It codes for CASRDRHYSNQPQHF.

V gene TRBV3-1 (or the pseudogene TRBV3-2) combines with J gene TRBJ2-1, with 7 nucleotides matching TRBD1. The V gene's germline CDR1 is LGHDT and CDR2 YNNKEL (reference sequence). Trimming took 2 bases from V and 5 from J; bases not matched to a gene: 3. The CDR3 has 14 amino acids. The CDR3 sequence is CASSQRGGNNEQFF. The CDR3, as DNA: TGTGCCAGCAGCCAAAGAGGGGGCAACAATGAGCAGTTCTTC.